Only one count was recorded for the clone carrying this TCR beta chain. The data are from a study of T cell changes during pregnancy in multiple sclerosis. The germline V gene encodes CDR1 MNHEY and CDR2 SVGAGI. J gave up 3 bases and V 5 bases, and 5 bases lay outside the gene matches. The CDR3 runs 15 residues. This table comes from immunoSEQ multiplex PCR, and its TCRdb copy is limited to in-frame clones, with some not included. Here the sample spans tens of thousands of clones, more than 80% being singletons. The sequence was collected from a female donor in good health, enrolled as a control in a pregnancy study. V gene TRBV6-5 combines with J gene TRBJ2-7, with TRBD2 matching over 12 bases. The source was CD4+ T cells from peripheral blood mononuclear cells, collected in the third trimester of pregnancy. CDR3 residues: CASSRKTSGSYEQYF. The CDR3 DNA reads TGTGCCAGCAGTCGGAAGACTAGCGGGAGCTACGAGCAGTACTTC.